The 21 T cell receptor beta chains in this list originate from one sample, sequenced in a study of shared T cell receptors in the human thymus. The repertoire was sequenced with immunoSEQ multiplex PCR; TCRdb's copy has only in-frame clones and lacks some. The data hold roughly 700,000 clones, with roughly 90% observed a single time. These data are also associated with another study on human thymus T cells.

The sequenced sample was thymocytes. These receptors all come from a boy under two years old with a congenital heart defect.

The chain couples TRBV5-1 to TRBJ1-2; the match to TRBD1 covers 11 bases. This CDR3 spans 17 amino acids. CDR1 and CDR2 (germline): SGHRS, YFSETQ. The trim removed 4 bases at V and 0 bases at J, leaving 8 bases unmatched. The DNA of the CDR3 is TGCGCCAGCAGCGGTGGGGACAGGGGGAATACTAACTATGGCTACACCTTC. Protein: CASSGGDRGNTNYGYTF. The whole variable domain, filled in from reference TRBV5-1 and TRBJ1-2, reads KAGVTQTPRYLIKTRGQQVTLSCSPISGHRSVSWYQQTPGQGLQFLFEYFSETQRNKGNFPGRFSGRQFSNSRSEMNVSTLELGDSALYLCASSGGDRGNTNYGYTFGSGTRLTVV.

This chain joins TRBV28 and TRBJ1-1; D gene unclear. Germline CDR1 and CDR2: MDHEN and SYDVKM. The CDR3 spans 16 residues. The V and J ends lost 2 bases and 0 bases respectively, with 13 bases between them. In DNA, the CDR3 is TGTGCCAGCAGTTTAAGACAATTCATCATGAACACTGAAGCTTTCTTT. Translated: CASSLRQFIMNTEAFF.

As concerns this clone: A read error may account for a junction end that differs from germline. The genes are TRBV10-3 and TRBJ2-3; D may be TRBD1 or TRBD2 (6 bases each). Germline V CDR1 and CDR2: ENHRY, SYGVKD. This CDR3 comprises 16 residues. The CDR3 sequence: CAINEGGQASTDTQYF. CDR3 nucleotides: TGTGCCATCAATGAGGGGGGCCAAGCTAGCACAGATACGCAGTATTTT.

This clone has a single count. The gene calls are TRBV14 and TRBJ2-1; 7 bases agree with TRBD2. CDR1 is SGHDN, CDR2 FVKESK, per germline. CDR3 length: 15 residues. Trimming removed 1 base from V and 2 bases from J; junction bases left unmatched: 2. CDR3 loop: CASSQASGTYNEQFF. The CDR3, as DNA: TGTGCCAGCAGCCAAGCTAGCGGTACCTACAATGAGCAGTTCTTC.

The chain carries TRBV15 and TRBJ2-5, with TRBD2 identical over 8 bases. With the DNA end fitting TRBJ2-7 better, the J assignment may be wrong. The CDR3 has 16 residues. CDR1 and CDR2 (germline): LNHNV, YYDKDF (reference sequence). The DNA for the CDR3 is TGTGCCACCAGCAGAGATGAGACTAGCGAGAACTACGAGCAGTACTTC. Its protein product is CATSRDETSENYEQYF.

The rearrangement links TRBV5-4 to TRBJ2-2, with D unresolved. Germline V gives CDR1 SGHNT, CDR2 YYREEE (reference sequence). Trimming cost V 5 bases and J 4 bases, with 6 bases left between them. The CDR3 runs 12 residues. This CDR3 reads CASSNGTGELFF. The CDR3 coding sequence is TGTGCCAGCAGTAACGGCACCGGGGAGCTGTTTTTT. Based on the CDR3 plus reference TRBV5-4 and TRBJ2-2, the full variable domain is ETGVTQSPTHLIKTRGQQVTLRCSSQSGHNTVSWYQQALGQGPQFIFQYYREEENGRGNFPPRFSGLQFPNYSSELNVNALELDDSALYLCASSNGTGELFFGEGSRLTVL.

The V call is TRBV18, the J call TRBJ2-7; 10 bases are a match to TRBD2. Germline trimming cut 0 bases from V and 7 bases from J; bases unmatched to any gene: 9. This CDR3 spans 16 amino acids. CDR1 is KGHSH, CDR2 LQKENI, per germline. CDR3 residues: CASSPPASGSPGEQYF. The CDR3 nucleotides are TGTGCCAGCTCACCACCGGCTAGCGGGAGTCCGGGGGAGCAGTACTTC.

CDR3 coding DNA: TGTGCCTGGAGTAGGCCTGAAGCGGGAAGCTACGAGCAGTACTTC. Protein product: CAWSRPEAGSYEQYF. The V call is TRBV30, the J call TRBJ2-7; TRBD2 aligns across 7 bases. The CDR3 spans 15 residues. Germline assignment: CDR1 GTSNPN and CDR2 SVGIG (reference sequence). Trimming took 2 bases from V and 3 from J; bases not matched to a gene: 10.

The chain employs TRBV4-1 and TRBJ1-1; no firm D call. Germline V gene lookup returns CDR1 MGHRA and CDR2 YSYEKL. Trimming took off 1 base at V and 5 bases at J, with 14 bases between the two ends. This CDR3 is built from 15 residues. Written as DNA, the CDR3 is TGCGCCAGCAGCCAAGTTGGGATAAGAGGGACTGAAGCTTTCTTT. Amino acids: CASSQVGIRGTEAFF.

DNA of the CDR3: TGTGCCAGCAGCCTAGACAGGGGCGTGAACTATGGCTACACCTTC. Its protein is CASSLDRGVNYGYTF. The genes are TRBV14 and TRBJ1-2; TRBD1 matches 8 bases. CDR1 and CDR2 (germline): SGHDN, FVKESK. The CDR3 runs 15 residues. V shed 4 bases and J 2 bases; nucleotides not matched to a gene: 6.

The rearrangement joins TRBV11-1 to TRBJ2-7; 7 nucleotides line up with TRBD2. In germline, CDR1 is SGHAT, CDR2 FQDESV (reference sequence). V trimming: 4 bases; J trimming: 5 bases; junction bases outside the gene matches: 11. The CDR3 length is 15 residues. CDR3: CASSSTSALGNEQYF. In DNA form, the CDR3 reads TGTGCCAGCAGCTCCACTAGCGCCCTAGGAAACGAGCAGTACTTC.

V is TRBV5-6 and J is TRBJ2-7, with 14 nucleotides matching TRBD2. The CDR3 sequence is 16 residues long. V dropped 4 bases and J dropped 6; count of bases not matched to a gene: 9. Per germline, CDR1 SGHDT and CDR2 YYEEEE. The CDR3 region is CASSPPGTSGSCEQYF. The CDR3 nucleotides read TGTGCCAGCAGCCCGCCGGGGACTAGCGGGAGTTGCGAGCAGTACTTC.

Here the CDR3 DNA reads TGCGCCAGCAGCCAAGATTCGGGGGTGGGGACCGGGGAGCTGTTTTTT. This encodes CASSQDSGVGTGELFF. V and J are TRBV4-3 and TRBJ2-2; weak D call: TRBD2 (6 bases). The CDR3 consists of 16 residues. The V gene's germline CDR1 is LGHNA and CDR2 YSLEER. Trimming pared 0 bases from V and 5 bases from J, leaving 13 bases between.

The chain is built from TRBV29-1 and TRBJ2-7, with 7 bases fitting TRBD2. CDR3 size: 12 residues. V lost 4 bases, J lost 4 bases, and 4 bases stayed unmatched. Germline assignment: CDR1 SQVTM and CDR2 ANQGSEA. The CDR3 nucleotides read TGCAGCGTTGCCCGGACTAGATACGAGCAGTACTTC. Amino acid sequence: CSVARTRYEQYF.

The rearrangement joins TRBV14 to TRBJ1-2; 7 nucleotides line up with TRBD1. This CDR3 is built from 14 residues. Losses at the gene ends were 5 bases for V and 4 bases for J; bases not matched to a gene: 7. Germline assignment: CDR1 SGHDN and CDR2 FVKESK. CDR3 nucleotide sequence: TGTGCCAGCAGCGCCCGGGACAGTGCCTATGGCTACACCTTC. It translates to CASSARDSAYGYTF.

The gene calls are TRBV10-3 and TRBJ2-5; 9 positions match TRBD2. Germline V lookup: CDR1 ENHRY, CDR2 SYGVKD. The CDR3 spans 16 residues. V lost 3 bases, J lost 7 bases, and 12 bases stayed unmatched. CDR3 DNA: TGTGCCATCAGTGACTACGGCGGGAGGGGGTTGAGGACCCAGTACTTC. Its translation is CAISDYGGRGLRTQYF.

Comments on this clone: This CDR3 is also generated by other DNA sequences in the sample. The chain is built from TRBV30 and TRBJ2-7; 9 bases are shared with TRBD1. Germline V lookup: CDR1 GTSNPN, CDR2 SVGIG (reference sequence). Germline trimming cut 3 bases from V and 0 bases from J; bases unmatched to any gene: 6. CDR3 size: 15 residues. In nucleotides, the CDR3 is TGTGCCTGGAGAGCTGGGACAGGGAGCTCCTACGAGCAGTACTTC. This translates into CAWRAGTGSSYEQYF.

This rearrangement joins TRBV21-1 to TRBJ2-3; the table's D call, TRBD2, was not checked against the DNA. TRBV21-1 has pseudogene status. This CDR3 spans 19 amino acids. In DNA form, the CDR3 reads TGTGCCAGCAGCACATCTACTAGCGGGAGAAGTTTGGGCACAGATACGCAGTATTTT. The encoded protein is CASSTSTSGRSLGTDTQYF.

Turning to this clone: The sample has other DNA sequences that encode this CDR3 too. The chain employs TRBV4-1 and TRBJ2-5; D might be TRBD1 (6 bases). Trimming pared 3 bases from V and 4 bases from J, leaving 12 bases between. Germline CDR1 reads MGHRA; CDR2 reads YSYEKL. The CDR3 sequence is 14 residues long. The CDR3 region has the DNA TGCGCCAGCAGCCAGGGACCCAGGGGAGAGACCCAGTACTTC. This codes for CASSQGPRGETQYF.

The CDR3 DNA reads TGTGCCTGGAGTGCCACAGGGGGCGCCGCTGAAGCTTTCTTT. Translated, it gives CAWSATGGAAEAFF. V and J are TRBV30 and TRBJ1-1, with TRBD1 matching over 9 bases. This CDR3 region has 14 residues. Unmatched junction bases numbered 6, after V lost 1 base and J lost 6 bases. Germline CDR1 and CDR2: GTSNPN and SVGIG (reference sequence).

This sequence joins TRBV4-2 and TRBJ2-5, with D possibly TRBD2 on 6 matching bases. Looked up from germline, CDR1 is LGHNA and CDR2 is YNFKEQ. V lost 0 bases and J 2 bases, leaving 10 bases between the germline ends. CDR3 size: 15 residues. CDR3 loop: CASSQDLAPQETQYF. CDR3 DNA sequence: TGTGCCAGCAGCCAAGATCTAGCGCCACAAGAGACCCAGTACTTC.